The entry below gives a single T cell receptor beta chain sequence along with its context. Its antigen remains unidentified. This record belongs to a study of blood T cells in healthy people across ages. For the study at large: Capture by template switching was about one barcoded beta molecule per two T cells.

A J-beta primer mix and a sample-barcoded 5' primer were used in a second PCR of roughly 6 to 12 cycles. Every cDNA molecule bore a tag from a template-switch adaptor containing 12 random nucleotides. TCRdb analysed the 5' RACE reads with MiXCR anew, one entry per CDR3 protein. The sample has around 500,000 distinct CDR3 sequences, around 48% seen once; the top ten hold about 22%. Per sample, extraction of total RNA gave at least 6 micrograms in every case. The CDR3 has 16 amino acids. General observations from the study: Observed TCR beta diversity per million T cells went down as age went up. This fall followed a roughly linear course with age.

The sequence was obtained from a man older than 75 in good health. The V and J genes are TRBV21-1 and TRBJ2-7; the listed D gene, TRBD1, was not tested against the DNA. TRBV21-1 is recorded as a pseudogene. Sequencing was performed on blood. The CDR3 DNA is TGTGCCAGCAGCTCCCCGACAGGGCGAGGTGGCTACGAGCAGTACTTC. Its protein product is CASSSPTGRGGYEQYF.